One and the same sample provided the 29 T cell receptor beta chains below, sequenced in a study of spatial heterogeneity in lung cancer. Stated time point: blood at routine non-recurrence follow-up after resection. TCRdb recomputed calls from the 5' RACE reads with MiXCR, one row per CDR3 protein. The table shows around 70,000 distinct CDR3 sequences, with approximately 8.9% occurring only once. Material: PBMCs, obtained at follow-up. These receptors were taken from a female donor with early-stage non-small cell lung cancer.

The V and J genes are TRBV3-1 and TRBJ2-2; 9 nucleotides line up with TRBD2. The CDR3 has 13 amino acids. V shed 4 bases, J shed 7 bases, and the junction held 1 base outside the gene matches. Germline V lookup: CDR1 LGHDT, CDR2 YNNKEL (reference sequence). CDR3 sequence (DNA): TGTGCCAGCAGCCGTAGCGGGGGCGGGGAGCTGTTTTTT. It specifies CASSRSGGGELFF.

J is TRBJ2-7 and V is TRBV5-1; TRBD2 matches at 10 bases. The V segment lost 4 bases and the J segment 7 bases; nucleotides outside the gene matches: 8. Germline V CDR1 and CDR2: SGHRS, YFSETQ. This CDR3 spans 14 amino acids. Written as DNA, the CDR3 is TGCGCCAGCAGCCCATTAGCGGGAGGAGGGGAGCAGTACTTC. Translating gives CASSPLAGGGEQYF. Looking up the rest from reference TRBV5-1 and TRBJ2-7 gives the full variable domain: KAGVTQTPRYLIKTRGQQVTLSCSPISGHRSVSWYQQTPGQGLQFLFEYFSETQRNKGNFPGRFSGRQFSNSRSEMNVSTLELGDSALYLCASSPLAGGGEQYFGPGTRLTVT.

This clonotype was recorded at least ten times. The chain has TRBV7-9 and TRBJ2-1, with 7 bases matching TRBD2. CDR3 length equals 16 residues. Trimming at V came to 4 bases and at J to 6 bases, leaving 12 bases not matched to a gene. In germline, CDR1 is SEHNR, CDR2 FQNEAQ (reference sequence). CDR3 amino acids: CASSYPRQGLSNEQFF. The CDR3 nucleotides read TGTGCCAGCAGCTACCCCCGGCAGGGACTAAGCAATGAGCAGTTCTTC.

This clonotype came up many times. V and J are TRBV12-3 or TRBV12-4 and TRBJ1-4; D gene uncertain. The CDR3 length is 16 residues. Trimming took off 5 bases at V and 8 bases at J, with 21 bases between the two ends. The CDR3 here is CASSLGAPGPGEKLFF. The CDR3 DNA reads TGTGCCAGCAGTCTCGGAGCTCCTGGTCCCGGGGAAAAACTGTTTTTT.

Ten or more counts support this clonotype. The chain couples TRBV12-3 or TRBV12-4 to TRBJ2-2; 8 bases fit TRBD1. V was clipped by 6 bases and J by 1 base; unmatched bases: 7. This CDR3 contains 16 residues. DNA for the CDR3: TGTGCCAGCAGATTAACCGGGACAGGGAACACCGGGGAGCTGTTTTTT. Protein: CASRLTGTGNTGELFF.

In this sample, this clonotype turned up many times. This rearrangement joins TRBV20-1 to TRBJ1-4; possibly TRBD1 for D (5 bases). This CDR3 is 13 amino acids long. Deletions cut 5 bases from V and 8 bases from J, with 15 bases between. The germline V gene has CDR1 DFQATT and CDR2 SNEGSKA (reference sequence). CDR3 coding DNA: TGCAGTGCTCCCCCGTCTGGGGGGGAAAAACTGTTTTTT. Translation: CSAPPSGGEKLFF.

This clonotype was seen ten or more times. The chain couples TRBV20-1 to TRBJ2-5; TRBD2 matches 9 bases. This CDR3 region has 14 residues. The V and J ends lost 3 bases and 4 bases, in that order; junction bases with no gene match: 6. The germline gives CDR1 DFQATT, CDR2 SNEGSKA (reference sequence). CDR3 amino acids: CSARLAGEGETQYF. CDR3 bases: TGCAGTGCTAGGTTAGCGGGAGAGGGAGAGACCCAGTACTTC.

This chain joins TRBV6-5 and TRBJ1-6, with D perhaps TRBD1 (5 bases). The V gene's germline CDR1 is MNHEY and CDR2 SVGAGI. V lost 4 bases to trimming and J lost 8 bases, with 12 bases between them. The CDR3 consists of 14 residues. CDR3 DNA sequence: TGTGCCAGCAGTTCCAGGGTTCCAGATTCACCCCTCCACTTT. Translating gives CASSSRVPDSPLHF.

This clonotype was seen only a few times. The chain employs TRBV28 and TRBJ2-7; TRBD2 matches 9 bases. The ends lost 2 bases at V and 6 bases at J; junction bases unmatched: 17. CDR1 MDHEN and CDR2 SYDVKM come from the germline V gene. The CDR3 spans 18 residues. CDR3 nucleotide sequence: TGTGCCAGCAGTTTAAGCCCGGTTGGGGGAGTAGCGGGAGCCGAGCAGTACTTC. Translated: CASSLSPVGGVAGAEQYF. The variable domain in full, with the rest retrieved from reference TRBV28 and TRBJ2-7, is DVKVTQSSRYLVKRTGEKVFLECVQDMDHENMFWYRQDPGLGLRLIYFSYDVKMKEKGDIPEGYSVSREKKERFSLILESASTNQTSMYLCASSLSPVGGVAGAEQYFGPGTRLTVT.

On this clonotype itself: A much bigger clone sits one base away, suggesting this may be a read error. The chain couples TRBV2 to TRBJ1-2, with D possibly TRBD1 on 5 matching bases. Germline lookup yields CDR1 SNHLY and CDR2 FYNNEI. The CDR3 has 14 residues. The CDR3 protein is CVSSAGALVYGYTF. CDR3 coding DNA: TGTGTCAGCAGTGCCGGGGCCCTCGTCTATGGCTACACCTTC.

This clonotype was found many times. V and J are TRBV28 and TRBJ2-7; tentatively, D is TRBD1 (6 bases). V was shortened by 11 bases and J by 3 bases, with 20 bases between the two germline ends. The CDR3 runs to 14 residues. Germline assignment: CDR1 MDHEN and CDR2 SYDVKM. CDR3 sequence: CASRTGTNHYEQYF. The CDR3, as DNA: TGTGCCTCTCGAACCGGGACAAACCACTACGAGCAGTACTTC.

This clonotype occurred a few times. V and J are TRBV6-2 or TRBV6-3 and TRBJ1-2, with TRBD1 as a possible D gene (6 bases). Germline values: CDR1 MNHEY, CDR2 SVGEGT. The CDR3 extends over 13 amino acids. V was pared by 4 bases and J by 5 bases, with 11 bases between. CDR3 residues: CASSSDRPYGYTF. The CDR3 nucleotides read TGTGCCAGCAGTTCTGACAGGCCGTATGGCTACACCTTC.

This clonotype was counted many times. The J gene is TRBJ1-2, the V gene TRBV12-3 or TRBV12-4, with unresolved D. This CDR3 is 12 amino acids long. V lost 3 bases and J lost 5, with 7 bases in between. CDR3 DNA: TGTGCCAGCAGTTTGGAAAATTATGGCTACACCTTC. Amino acids: CASSLENYGYTF.

The V gene is TRBV7-8, the J gene TRBJ2-5; TRBD1 might be the D (6 bases). V was clipped by 5 bases and J by 3 bases, with 10 bases between them. This CDR3 is built from 13 residues. Looked up from germline, CDR1 is SGHVS and CDR2 is FQNEAQ. CDR3 in amino acids: CASSTGPKETQYF. CDR3 nucleotide sequence: TGTGCCAGCAGCACAGGGCCCAAAGAGACCCAGTACTTC.

This clonotype has ten or more counts. This chain uses TRBV5-1 with TRBJ2-1, with 8 bases that match TRBD1. V lost 5 bases and J lost 8; bases outside the gene matches: 9. This CDR3 is 14 amino acids long. Germline CDR1 reads SGHRS; CDR2 reads YFSETQ. CDR3 protein: CASRGTGIMDEQFF. The CDR3 nucleotides are TGCGCCAGCAGAGGGACAGGTATTATGGATGAGCAGTTCTTC. The full variable domain, with the rest looked up from reference TRBV5-1 and TRBJ2-1, is KAGVTQTPRYLIKTRGQQVTLSCSPISGHRSVSWYQQTPGQGLQFLFEYFSETQRNKGNFPGRFSGRQFSNSRSEMNVSTLELGDSALYLCASRGTGIMDEQFFGPGTRLTVL.

This clonotype was counted many times. The chain is built from TRBV5-1 and TRBJ1-1, with D tentatively TRBD1 (5 bases). Germline CDR1 reads SGHRS; CDR2 reads YFSETQ. The CDR3 runs 13 residues. V was pared by 4 bases and J by 6 bases, with 13 bases between. CDR3 DNA: TGCGCCAGCAGCGCGGGACCGGAGGCTGAAGCTTTCTTT. It specifies CASSAGPEAEAFF.

This clonotype was recorded many times. The CDR3 DNA follows: TGCGCCAGCAGCCCCCGACAGAACACCGGGGAGCTGTTTTTT. Translated, it gives CASSPRQNTGELFF. This chain uses TRBV5-1 with TRBJ2-2; unclear D gene. The germline CDR1 and CDR2 sequences are SGHRS and YFSETQ. Trimming pared 4 bases from V and 1 base from J, leaving 8 bases between. The CDR3 totals 14 residues.

This clonotype came up a few times. The V gene is TRBV5-8, the J gene TRBJ1-1, with D hard to call. The germline V and J ends were trimmed by 2 bases and 1 base, with 15 bases remaining between them. Germline CDR1 is SGHTS and CDR2 is YDEGEE. The CDR3 totals 16 residues. The CDR3 DNA is TGTGCCAGCAGCTTCGGAGGTCCCCACTCGAACACTGAAGCTTTCTTT. It is translated as CASSFGGPHSNTEAFF.

This clonotype was recorded many times. The rearrangement uses TRBV20-1 and TRBJ2-1; TRBD2 agrees at 8 bases. Per germline, CDR1 DFQATT and CDR2 SNEGSKA (reference sequence). Unmatched junction bases numbered 11, after V lost 6 bases and J lost 4 bases. The CDR3 length is 15 residues. In DNA form, the CDR3 reads TGCAGTGCCCCACCCCCGCGGGGGGATTACAATGAGCAGTTCTTC. Translation: CSAPPPRGDYNEQFF.

The table lists this clonotype with many counts. V is TRBV7-6 and J is TRBJ1-1; D unclear. Trimming removed 6 bases at V and 3 bases at J, with 20 bases between. Germline-derived CDR1 and CDR2 are SGHVS and FNYEAQ. There are 16 residues in the CDR3. CDR3 DNA sequence: TGTGCCAGCAGTCCCGGCCCGGGCGCGGGGTACACTGAAGCTTTCTTT. The encoded protein is CASSPGPGAGYTEAFF.

This clonotype was observed at least ten times. This sequence joins TRBV19 and TRBJ2-1; 14 bases map to TRBD2. Looked up from germline, CDR1 is LNHDA and CDR2 is SQIVND (reference sequence). The CDR3 loop spans 16 amino acids. The V gene end was trimmed by 5 bases and the J gene end by 9 bases; junction bases not matched to a gene: 9. CDR3 DNA: TGTGCCAGTAGTGCCACCGGGACTAGCGGGAGTATTGAGCAGTTCTTC. Translation gives CASSATGTSGSIEQFF.

The rearrangement uses TRBV14 and TRBJ1-6, with D possibly matching TRBD1 (5 bases). Between the trimmed V and J ends, which lost 3 bases and 10 bases, there was a span of 13 bases. Looked up from germline, CDR1 is SGHDN and CDR2 is FVKESK. The CDR3 consists of 14 residues. The CDR3 sequence: CASSHGTSGSPLHF. The CDR3 nucleotides are TGTGCCAGCAGCCATGGTACCTCAGGGTCACCCCTCCACTTT.

This clonotype was recorded many times. V and J are TRBV15 and TRBJ1-1, with 11 bases fitting TRBD1. The junction had 12 bases not matched to a gene; V was cut back by 5 bases and J by 4 bases. Germline assignment: CDR1 LNHNV and CDR2 YYDKDF (reference sequence). The CDR3 is 17 amino acids. CDR3 DNA: TGTGCCACCAGCCGCCGGACAGGGGGCAAGGTAGGCACTGAAGCTTTCTTT. Protein product: CATSRRTGGKVGTEAFF. Full variable domain (rest looked up from reference TRBV15 and TRBJ1-1): DAMVIQNPRYQVTQFGKPVTLSCSQTLNHNVMYWYQQKSSQAPKLLFHYYDKDFNNEADTPDNFQSRRPNTSFCFLDIRSPGLGDTAMYLCATSRRTGGKVGTEAFFGQGTRLTVV.

The sample holds many counts of this clonotype. CDR3 sequence reads: CASSTDRGGEQYF. CDR3 coding DNA: TGTGCCAGCAGCACGGACAGGGGTGGCGAGCAGTACTTC. This sequence joins TRBV7-3 and TRBJ2-7; 9 bases line up with TRBD1. Trimming removed 5 bases from V and 6 bases from J; junction bases left unmatched: 5. CDR3 length: 13 residues. In germline, CDR1 is SGHTA, CDR2 FQGTGA.

In its sample, this clonotype was seen many times. The rearrangement joins TRBV5-1 to TRBJ1-1; tentative D call: TRBD1 (5 bases). This CDR3 contains 15 residues. V lost 0 bases and J lost 0, with 9 bases in between. The germline V gene has CDR1 SGHRS and CDR2 YFSETQ. The CDR3 bases are TGCGCCAGCAGCTTGGGTAACAGGATGAACACTGAAGCTTTCTTT. It is translated as CASSLGNRMNTEAFF.

This clonotype appeared many times. The V gene is TRBV12-3 or TRBV12-4, the J gene TRBJ1-2; 7 nucleotides agree with TRBD1. V shed 3 bases, J shed 6 bases, and the junction held 4 bases outside the gene matches. The CDR3 contains 13 residues. CDR3 DNA sequence: TGTGCCAGCAGTTTTTCAGGGGGAAATGGCTACACCTTC. Its translation: CASSFSGGNGYTF.

The chain employs TRBV19 and TRBJ1-5; tentative D call: TRBD1 (5 bases). The CDR3 runs 15 residues. Germline CDR1 is LNHDA and CDR2 is SQIVND (reference sequence). V was pared by 5 bases and J by 2 bases, with 13 bases between. CDR3: CASSSQVWGNQPQHF. The CDR3 bases are TGTGCCAGTAGTTCACAGGTTTGGGGCAATCAGCCCCAGCATTTT.

Regarding this clonotype: This could be a read error, since a much larger clone is one nucleotide away. The chain carries TRBV3-1 and TRBJ2-1; no firm D call. CDR1 is LGHDT and CDR2 is YNNKEL in the germline V gene (reference sequence). CDR3 size: 14 residues. Here the CDR3 reads CAISQDKGYNEQFF. The CDR3 coding sequence is TGTGCCATCAGCCAAGATAAGGGCTACAATGAGCAGTTCTTC.

This chain connects TRBV28 to TRBJ2-2; 8 nucleotides line up with TRBD2. CDR3 length: 18 amino acids. In germline, CDR1 is MDHEN, CDR2 SYDVKM. J was trimmed by 4 bases and V by 7 bases; bases with no gene match: 17. CDR3 sequence (DNA): TGTGCCAGCACCGGCCCTTCCAGCGGGAGTAGTTTCACCGGGGAGCTGTTTTTT. Translating gives CASTGPSSGSSFTGELFF.